This T cell receptor (beta chain) was captured by sequencing in a study of radiation and T cells in renal cell carcinoma. Using immunoSEQ multiplex PCR, the repertoire was profiled, and TCRdb retains in-frame clones only, with some absent. This sample has just under 80,000 clones; roughly 85% occur once, and the top ten carry about 22%. The germline gives CDR1 KGHSH, CDR2 LQKENI. The CDR3 is made up of 19 amino acids. V shed 1 base and J 1 base; nucleotides not matched to a gene: 6. Time point specified: blood 2 weeks post-SBRT. Treatment here: 15 Gy SBRT to primary tumor, nephrectomy 4 weeks later. The receptor's source is a woman aged 45-60 years with renal cell carcinoma. The source was blood, collected from a patient whose treatment included radiotherapy and nephrectomy. The chain couples TRBV18 to TRBJ2-1; 14 positions match TRBD2. CDR3: CASSPQRLAGGTSYNEQFF. The CDR3 DNA reads as TGTGCCAGCTCACCACAAAGACTAGCGGGGGGGACTTCCTACAATGAGCAGTTCTTC.